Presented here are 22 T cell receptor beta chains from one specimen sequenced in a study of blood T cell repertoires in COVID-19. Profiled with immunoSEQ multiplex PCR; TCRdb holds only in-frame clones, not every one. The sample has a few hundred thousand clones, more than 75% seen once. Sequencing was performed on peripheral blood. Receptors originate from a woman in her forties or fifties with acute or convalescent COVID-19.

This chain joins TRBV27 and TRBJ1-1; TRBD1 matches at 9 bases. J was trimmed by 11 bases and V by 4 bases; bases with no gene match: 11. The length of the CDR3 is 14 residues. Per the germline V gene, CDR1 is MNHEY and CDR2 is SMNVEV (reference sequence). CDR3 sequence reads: CASSWTGAAVGAFF. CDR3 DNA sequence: TGTGCCAGCAGTTGGACAGGGGCCGCGGTTGGTGCTTTCTTT.

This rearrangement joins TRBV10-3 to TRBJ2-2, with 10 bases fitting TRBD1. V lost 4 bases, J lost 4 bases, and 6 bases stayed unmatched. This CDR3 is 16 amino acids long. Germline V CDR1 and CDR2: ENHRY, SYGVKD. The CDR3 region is CAISVAGQGRTGELFF. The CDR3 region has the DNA TGTGCCATCAGTGTGGCGGGACAGGGGCGCACCGGGGAGCTGTTTTTT.

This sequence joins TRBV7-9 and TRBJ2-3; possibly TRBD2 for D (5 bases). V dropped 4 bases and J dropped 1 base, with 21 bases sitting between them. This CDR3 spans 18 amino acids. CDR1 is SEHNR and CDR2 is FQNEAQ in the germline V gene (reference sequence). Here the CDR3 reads CASSSIPFGVGGTDTQYF. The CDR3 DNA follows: TGTGCCAGCAGCTCGATACCTTTTGGGGTCGGGGGCACAGATACGCAGTATTTT.

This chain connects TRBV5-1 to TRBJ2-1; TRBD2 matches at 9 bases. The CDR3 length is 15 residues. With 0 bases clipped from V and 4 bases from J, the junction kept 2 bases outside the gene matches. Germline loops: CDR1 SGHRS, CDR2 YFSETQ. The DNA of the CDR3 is TGCGCCAGCAGCTTGGTAGCGGGAGCTTACAATGAGCAGTTCTTC. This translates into CASSLVAGAYNEQFF.

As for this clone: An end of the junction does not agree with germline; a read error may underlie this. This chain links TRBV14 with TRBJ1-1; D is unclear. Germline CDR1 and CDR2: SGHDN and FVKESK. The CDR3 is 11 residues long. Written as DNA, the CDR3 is TGTGCCAGCAGCCAAGGGCAGAAAGAGGCGTTT. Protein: CASSQGQKEAF.

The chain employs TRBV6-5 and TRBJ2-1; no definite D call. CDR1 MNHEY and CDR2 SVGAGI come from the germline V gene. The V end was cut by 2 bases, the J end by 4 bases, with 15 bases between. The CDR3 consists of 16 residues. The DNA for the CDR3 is TGTGCCAGCAGTTACGCCCCCTTCTCCCTATACAATGAGCAGTTCTTC. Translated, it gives CASSYAPFSLYNEQFF.

The CDR3 coding sequence is TGTGCCATCAGTGAGTCTGGGGGCCAGCCCCAGCATTTT. It codes for CAISESGGQPQHF. The chain joins TRBV10-3 to TRBJ1-5, with D tentatively TRBD1 (6 bases). Germline values: CDR1 ENHRY, CDR2 SYGVKD. Between the trimmed V and J ends, which lost 0 bases and 7 bases, there was a span of 7 bases. The CDR3 runs to 13 residues.

In DNA, the CDR3 is TGCGCCAGCAGCTTGACCCCCCCACAGTCGGGAGACACTGAAGCTTTCTTT. It translates to CASSLTPPQSGDTEAFF. The rearrangement uses TRBV5-1 and TRBJ1-1; D call uncertain. Germline CDR1 SGHRS, CDR2 YFSETQ. This CDR3 spans 17 amino acids. Trimming stripped 1 base from V and 3 bases from J, with 19 bases between.

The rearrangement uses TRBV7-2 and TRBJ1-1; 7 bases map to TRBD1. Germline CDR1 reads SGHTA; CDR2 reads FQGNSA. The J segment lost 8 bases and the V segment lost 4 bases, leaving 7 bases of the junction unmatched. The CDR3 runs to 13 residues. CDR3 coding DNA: TGTGCCAGCAGCTCAGCCCAGGACAGGGAAGCTTTCTTT. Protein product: CASSSAQDREAFF.

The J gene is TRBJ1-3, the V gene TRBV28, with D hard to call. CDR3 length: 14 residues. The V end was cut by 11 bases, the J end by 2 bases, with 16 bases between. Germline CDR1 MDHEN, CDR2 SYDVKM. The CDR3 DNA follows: TGTGCCTCAAAGCGGTCAGGAGCTGGAAACACCATATATTTT. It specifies CASKRSGAGNTIYF. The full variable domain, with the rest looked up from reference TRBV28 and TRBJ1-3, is DVKVTQSSRYLVKRTGEKVFLECVQDMDHENMFWYRQDPGLGLRLIYFSYDVKMKEKGDIPEGYSVSREKKERFSLILESASTNQTSMYLCASKRSGAGNTIYFGEGSWLTVV.

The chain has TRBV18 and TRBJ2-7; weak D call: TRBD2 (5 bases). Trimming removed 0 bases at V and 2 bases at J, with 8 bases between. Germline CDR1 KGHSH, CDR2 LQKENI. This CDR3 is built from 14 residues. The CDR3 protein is CASSPPRETYEQYF. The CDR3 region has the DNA TGTGCCAGCTCACCACCTCGGGAAACCTACGAGCAGTACTTC.

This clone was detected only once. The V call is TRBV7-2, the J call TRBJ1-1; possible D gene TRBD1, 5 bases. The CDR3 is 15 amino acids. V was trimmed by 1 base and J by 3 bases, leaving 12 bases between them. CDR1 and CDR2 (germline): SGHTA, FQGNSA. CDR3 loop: CASSLDSTVYTEAFF. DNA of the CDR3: TGTGCCAGCAGCTTAGATTCGACAGTCTACACTGAAGCTTTCTTT.

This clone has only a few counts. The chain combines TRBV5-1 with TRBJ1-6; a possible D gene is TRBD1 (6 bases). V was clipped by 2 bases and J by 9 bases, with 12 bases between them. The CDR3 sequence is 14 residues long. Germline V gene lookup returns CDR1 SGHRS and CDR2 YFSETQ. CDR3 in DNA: TGCGCCAGCAGCTTCACAGGGTTCGGTTCACCCCTCCACTTT. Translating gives CASSFTGFGSPLHF.

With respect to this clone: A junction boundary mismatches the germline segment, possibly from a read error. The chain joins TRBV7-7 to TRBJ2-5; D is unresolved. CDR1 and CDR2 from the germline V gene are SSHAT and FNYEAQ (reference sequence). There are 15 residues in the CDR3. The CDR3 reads CASSVSGGGQETQYF. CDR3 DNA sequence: TGTGCTAGCAGCGTCAGTGGTGGTGGCCAAGAGACCCAGTACTTC. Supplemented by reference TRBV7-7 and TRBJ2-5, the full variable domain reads GAGVSQSPRYKVTKRGQDVTLRCDPISSHATLYWYQQALGQGPEFLTYFNYEAQPDKSGLPSDRFSAERPEGSISTLTIQRTEQRDSAMYRCASSVSGGGQETQYFGPGTRLLVL.

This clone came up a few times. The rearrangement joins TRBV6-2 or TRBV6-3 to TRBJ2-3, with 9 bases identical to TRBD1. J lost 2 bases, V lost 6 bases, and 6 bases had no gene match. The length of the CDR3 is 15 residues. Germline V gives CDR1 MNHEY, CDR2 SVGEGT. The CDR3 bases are TGTGCCAGCAGCTCCGGGACAGGGTCCACAGATACGCAGTATTTT. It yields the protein CASSSGTGSTDTQYF.

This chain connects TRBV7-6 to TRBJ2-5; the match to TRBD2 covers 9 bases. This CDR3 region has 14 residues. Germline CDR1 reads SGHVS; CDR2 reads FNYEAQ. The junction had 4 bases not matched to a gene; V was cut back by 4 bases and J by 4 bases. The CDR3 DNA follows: TGTGCCAGCAGCTCCCTTAGCGGGAGAGAGACCCAGTACTTC. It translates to CASSSLSGRETQYF.

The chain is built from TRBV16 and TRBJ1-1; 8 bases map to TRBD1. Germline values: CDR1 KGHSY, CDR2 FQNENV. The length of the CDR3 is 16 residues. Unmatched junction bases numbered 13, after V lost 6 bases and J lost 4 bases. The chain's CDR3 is CASSRGQFRGLTEAFF. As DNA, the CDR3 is TGTGCCAGCAGTCGGGGCCAATTCAGGGGGCTCACTGAAGCTTTCTTT.

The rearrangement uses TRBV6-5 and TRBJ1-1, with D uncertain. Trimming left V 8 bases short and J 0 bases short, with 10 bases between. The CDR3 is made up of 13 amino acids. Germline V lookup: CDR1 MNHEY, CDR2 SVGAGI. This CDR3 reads CASSPTVNTEAFF. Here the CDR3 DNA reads TGTGCCAGCTCACCAACAGTGAACACTGAAGCTTTCTTT.

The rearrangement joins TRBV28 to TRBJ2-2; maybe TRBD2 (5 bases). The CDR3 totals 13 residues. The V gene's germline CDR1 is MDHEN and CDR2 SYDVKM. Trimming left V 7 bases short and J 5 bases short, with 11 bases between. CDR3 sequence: CASKPSGTGELFF. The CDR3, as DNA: TGTGCCAGCAAGCCCTCGGGGACCGGGGAGCTGTTTTTT.

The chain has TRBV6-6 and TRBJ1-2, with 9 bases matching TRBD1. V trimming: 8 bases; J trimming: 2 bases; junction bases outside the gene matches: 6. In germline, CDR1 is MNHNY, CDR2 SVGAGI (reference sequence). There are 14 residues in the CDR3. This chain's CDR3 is CASGGDRENYGYTF. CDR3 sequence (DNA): TGTGCCAGCGGGGGGGACAGGGAGAACTATGGCTACACCTTC.

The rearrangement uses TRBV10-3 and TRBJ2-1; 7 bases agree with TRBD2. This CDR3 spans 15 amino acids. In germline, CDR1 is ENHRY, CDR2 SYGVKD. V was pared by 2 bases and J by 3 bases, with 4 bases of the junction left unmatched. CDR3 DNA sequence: TGTGCCATCAGTGAGATGGCTAGCGGCTACAATGAGCAGTTCTTC. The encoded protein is CAISEMASGYNEQFF.

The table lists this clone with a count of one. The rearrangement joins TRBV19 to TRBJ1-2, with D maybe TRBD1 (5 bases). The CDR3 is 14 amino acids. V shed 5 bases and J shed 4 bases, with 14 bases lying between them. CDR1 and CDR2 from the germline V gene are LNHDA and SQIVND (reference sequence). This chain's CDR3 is CASSVGQEAYGYTF. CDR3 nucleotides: TGTGCCAGTAGTGTGGGGCAGGAAGCCTATGGCTACACCTTC.